Listed below are T cell receptor beta chains from one sample, sequenced in a study of OX40 agonist ivuxolimab in advanced cancers. TCRdb's copy holds only in-frame clones and misses some; the assay was immunoSEQ multiplex PCR. The repertoire has roughly 73,000 clones, 70% to 90% of them found once; the top ten carry around 2%. Material: CD4+ or CD8+ T cells sorted from blood, obtained in a trial of the OX40 agonist ivuxolimab. These receptors originate from an adult with an advanced solid tumor such as melanoma, head and neck, liver or kidney cancer. The CDR3 runs from the conserved cysteine through the conserved F or W. The D gene is left open where the match is weak. Only some rows state a clone size, as once, few, many or a class for expanded clones.

clone_size: once
v_call: TRBV6-1
d_call: -
j_call: TRBJ2-7
cdr3_nt: TGTGCCAGCAGTGAAATGGTGTGGGGCTACGAGCAGTACTTC
cdr3_aa: CASSEMVWGYEQYF

clone_size: -
v_call: TRBV27
d_call: TRBD1
j_call: TRBJ2-1
cdr3_nt: TGTGCCAGCAGTCAGGGGGACAGGGGATACAATGAGCAGTTCTTC
cdr3_aa: CASSQGDRGYNEQFF

clone_size: -
v_call: TRBV28
d_call: -
j_call: TRBJ1-2
cdr3_nt: TGTGCCAGCAGTTTCGGCGGGTATGGCTACACCTTC
cdr3_aa: CASSFGGYGYTF

clone_size: -
v_call: TRBV4-1
d_call: TRBD1
j_call: TRBJ2-3
cdr3_nt: TGCGCCAGCAGCCCCCAGGGACAGGGGAGAGATACGCAGTATTTT
cdr3_aa: CASSPQGQGRDTQYF

clone_size: -
v_call: TRBV2
d_call: -
j_call: TRBJ2-1
cdr3_nt: TGTGCCAGCAGTGAAAGGAGAGAAACTGAGCAGTTCTTC
cdr3_aa: CASSERRETEQFF

clone_size: -
v_call: TRBV11-2
d_call: -
j_call: TRBJ2-5
cdr3_nt: TGTGCCAGCAGCTTACGGGCAGCTAACGGGGAGACCCAGTACTTC
cdr3_aa: CASSLRAANGETQYF

clone_size: -
v_call: TRBV30
d_call: TRBD2
j_call: TRBJ2-3
cdr3_nt: TGTGCCTGGGCGGGGGACCCAGATACGCAGTATTTT
cdr3_aa: CAWAGDPDTQYF

clone_size: -
v_call: TRBV2
d_call: -
j_call: TRBJ2-5
cdr3_nt: TGTGCCAGCAGTGAGGGGGAGACCCAGTACTTC
cdr3_aa: CASSEGETQYF

clone_size: -
v_call: TRBV5-1
d_call: -
j_call: TRBJ2-3
cdr3_nt: TGCGCCAGCAGCTTGCGCTCGGCGACAGATACGCAGTATTTT
cdr3_aa: CASSLRSATDTQYF

clone_size: -
v_call: TRBV2
d_call: -
j_call: TRBJ1-5
cdr3_nt: TGTGCCAGCAGTGAAGGGGGGTTGGGGCAGCCCCAGCATTTT
cdr3_aa: CASSEGGLGQPQHF

clone_size: -
v_call: TRBV5-1
d_call: -
j_call: TRBJ2-3
cdr3_nt: TGCGCCAGCAGCTTGTCTGGGACTCGGGGCACAGATACGCAGTATTTT
cdr3_aa: CASSLSGTRGTDTQYF

clone_size: few
v_call: TRBV28
d_call: -
j_call: TRBJ1-4
cdr3_nt: TGTGCCAGCAGTTTCGGGGCTAATGAAAAACTGTTTTTT
cdr3_aa: CASSFGANEKLFF

clone_size: -
v_call: TRBV5-4
d_call: TRBD2
j_call: TRBJ2-1
cdr3_nt: TGTGCCAGCAGCAATAGCGGGAGGGCCCTCAATGAGCAGTTCTTC
cdr3_aa: CASSNSGRALNEQFF

clone_size: -
v_call: TRBV10-2
d_call: -
j_call: TRBJ1-5
cdr3_nt: TGCGCCAGCAGTGAGTCTAGTAGCAATCAGCCCCAGCATTTT
cdr3_aa: CASSESSSNQPQHF

clone_size: -
v_call: TRBV5-1
d_call: TRBD2
j_call: TRBJ2-7
cdr3_nt: TGCGCCAGCAGCTTGGGAGCGGGGAGAAGCTCCTACGAGCAGTACTTC
cdr3_aa: CASSLGAGRSSYEQYF

clone_size: -
v_call: TRBV5-1
d_call: -
j_call: TRBJ2-7
cdr3_nt: TGCGCCAGCAGCTTGCAGACTTCGTCAGGCGAGCAGTACTTC
cdr3_aa: CASSLQTSSGEQYF

clone_size: -
v_call: TRBV4-1
d_call: -
j_call: TRBJ2-7
cdr3_nt: TGCGCCAGCGGTCCCGGGTTCCTGACCGAGCAGTACTTC
cdr3_aa: CASGPGFLTEQYF

clone_size: -
v_call: TRBV18
d_call: -
j_call: TRBJ2-7
cdr3_nt: TGTGCCAGCTCACCACGGGACGCCGGCTACGAGCAGTACTTC
cdr3_aa: CASSPRDAGYEQYF

clone_size: -
v_call: TRBV7-6
d_call: -
j_call: TRBJ2-2
cdr3_nt: TGTGCCAGCAGCTACGGGGGCGCGAACACCGGGGAGCTGTTTTTT
cdr3_aa: CASSYGGANTGELFF

clone_size: once
v_call: TRBV7-2
d_call: -
j_call: TRBJ2-3
cdr3_nt: TGTGCCAGCAGCCGATCTGGGGATACGCAGTATTTT
cdr3_aa: CASSRSGDTQYF

clone_size: -
v_call: TRBV2
d_call: -
j_call: TRBJ2-1
cdr3_nt: TGTGCCAGCAGGGTAGAAACTGCGCAGTTCTTC
cdr3_aa: CASRVETAQFF

clone_size: once
v_call: TRBV11-2
d_call: -
j_call: TRBJ2-5
cdr3_nt: TGTGCCAGCAGCCGAAGGGAGACCCAGTACTTC
cdr3_aa: CASSRRETQYF

clone_size: -
v_call: TRBV7-3
d_call: -
j_call: TRBJ2-2
cdr3_nt: TGTGCCAGCAGCCCGAGACTAGAACCCGGGGAGCTGTTTTTT
cdr3_aa: CASSPRLEPGELFF

clone_size: -
v_call: TRBV6-6
d_call: TRBD2
j_call: TRBJ2-5
cdr3_nt: TGTGCCAGCAGTCCTCCGGGGGGGTCGGGGGAGACCCAGTACTTC
cdr3_aa: CASSPPGGSGETQYF

clone_size: -
v_call: TRBV28
d_call: TRBD2
j_call: TRBJ2-2
cdr3_nt: TGTGCCAGCAGTTTTCTACTAGCGGGTCCAACCGGGGAGCTGTTTTTT
cdr3_aa: CASSFLLAGPTGELFF

clone_size: -
v_call: TRBV7-2
d_call: -
j_call: TRBJ2-3
cdr3_nt: TGTGCCAGCAGCCCTGTCAGCACAGATACGCAGTATTTT
cdr3_aa: CASSPVSTDTQYF

clone_size: -
v_call: TRBV7-3
d_call: TRBD2
j_call: TRBJ2-7
cdr3_nt: TGTGCCAGCAGCGCGGGGAGGGGAAATCTATACGAGCAGTACTTC
cdr3_aa: CASSAGRGNLYEQYF

clone_size: -
v_call: TRBV7-8
d_call: -
j_call: TRBJ2-5
cdr3_nt: TGTGCCAGCAGCTTAGAAGCGTTGGAGACCCAGTACTTC
cdr3_aa: CASSLEALETQYF

clone_size: few
v_call: TRBV5-8
d_call: TRBD1
j_call: TRBJ1-1
cdr3_nt: TGTGCCAGCAGCTCTCCCTACAGGGGGGACACTGAAGCTTTCTTT
cdr3_aa: CASSSPYRGDTEAFF

clone_size: -
v_call: TRBV28
d_call: -
j_call: TRBJ2-3
cdr3_nt: TGTGCCAGCAGTTCTCTGAGCGGGCACACAGATACGCAGTATTTT
cdr3_aa: CASSSLSGHTDTQYF

clone_size: -
v_call: TRBV7-8
d_call: -
j_call: TRBJ2-5
cdr3_nt: TGTGCCAGCAGCTTAGGAGGCCTAACGAAGACCCAGTACTTC
cdr3_aa: CASSLGGLTKTQYF

clone_size: few
v_call: TRBV19
d_call: -
j_call: TRBJ2-3
cdr3_nt: TGTGCCAGTAGTTCGCGGGGAGATACGCAGTATTTT
cdr3_aa: CASSSRGDTQYF

clone_size: -
v_call: TRBV7-3
d_call: TRBD2
j_call: TRBJ2-2
cdr3_nt: TGTGCCAGCAGCCCGGGACTAGCTCCGACCGGGGAGCTGTTTTTT
cdr3_aa: CASSPGLAPTGELFF

clone_size: -
v_call: TRBV19
d_call: TRBD1
j_call: TRBJ1-1
cdr3_nt: TGTGCCAGTAGTGACACAGGGGCGCGGGGAACTGAAGCTTTCTTT
cdr3_aa: CASSDTGARGTEAFF

clone_size: -
v_call: TRBV7-3
d_call: -
j_call: TRBJ2-5
cdr3_nt: TGTGCCAGCAGCTTAGGGGGCGCGGGTAAAGAGACCCAGTACTTC
cdr3_aa: CASSLGGAGKETQYF

clone_size: -
v_call: TRBV12-5
d_call: -
j_call: TRBJ2-3
cdr3_nt: TGTGCTAGTGGCCCTAGCGGCACAGATACGCAGTATTTT
cdr3_aa: CASGPSGTDTQYF